This record covers a single T cell receptor (beta chain). Its target is not known. The data originate from a study of shared clonotypes between healthy human individuals. Study-level information: CD4 naive and CD4 memory each took three plates per donor, while CD8 naive took two and CD8 memory one.

Naivety among CD8 cells was defined by CD45RO negativity and positive CCR7 selection, thereby excluding terminally differentiated effector memory CD45RA+ cells. In the original workflow: Owing to the provision of junction-only sequences devoid of quality scores by immunoSEQ, filtering differed. Only in-frame clones appear in the TCRdb table, and some are missing; sequencing was by immunoSEQ multiplex PCR. From that table come the V and J calls and clone size; the DNA was used to work out D and trimming. This sample has fewer than 800,000 clones, with 92% found just once. Study-level points and caveats: With a handful of donors compared, around 5.4% of naive CD4 clonotypes were shared.

This TCR came from a man aged 30-40 years in good health. Specimen: naive CD8+ T cells sorted from blood.

The CDR3, as DNA: TGTGCCAGTACTACCGGGGGCTCCTACGAGCAGTACTTC. This translates into CASTTGGSYEQYF. V usage is TRBV19 and J usage is TRBJ2-7; TRBD2 might be the D (6 bases). From germline, CDR1 is LNHDA and CDR2 SQIVND (reference sequence). Trimming removed 7 bases from V and 0 bases from J, with 10 bases in between. CDR3 length: 13 residues.